One sample yielded the 23 T cell receptor beta chains listed below, sequenced in a study of Graves' ophthalmopathy and Graves' hyperthyroidism. The authors amplified TCR beta CDR3 regions from RNA transcripts. The library came from an HTBI-primed first-round RT-PCR and a second-round multiplex PCR. One entry per CDR3 protein results from TCRdb running MiXCR on the multiplex PCR reads. The table shows roughly 500,000 distinct CDR3 sequences, with under 15% occurring only once. The source material was blood. These receptors originate from a woman in her twenties or thirties with Graves' ophthalmopathy.

This sequence joins TRBV6-1 and TRBJ1-5; D is undetermined. The V gene lost 8 bases and the J gene lost 6 bases, with 5 bases spanning the gap. CDR1 and CDR2 from the germline V gene are MNHNS and SASEGT. This CDR3 has 10 residues. The CDR3 bases are TGTGCCAGCGGCCGTCAGCCCCAGCATTTT. It is translated as CASGRQPQHF.

This clonotype was found many times. V usage is TRBV7-6 and J usage is TRBJ2-5; 10 nucleotides align to TRBD1. V shed 7 bases and J 7 bases; nucleotides not matched to a gene: 9. Germline values: CDR1 SGHVS, CDR2 FNYEAQ. The CDR3 runs to 14 residues. CDR3 coding DNA: TGTGCCAGCACCGAGGACAGGGGGAGGGGGACCCAGTACTTC. Its translation: CASTEDRGRGTQYF.

The chain couples TRBV2 to TRBJ2-3, with D perhaps being TRBD1 or TRBD2 (6 bases each). The CDR3 is 16 residues long. Germline V gene sequence: CDR1 SNHLY, CDR2 FYNNEI. Trimming cost V 8 bases and J 8 bases, with 26 bases left between them. This CDR3 reads CASEAAGDSTLGTQYF. The CDR3 region has the DNA TGTGCCAGCGAAGCCGCAGGGGACTCGACTCTTGGTACGCAGTATTTT.

The rearrangement uses TRBV29-1 and TRBJ2-7, with 7 bases fitting TRBD2. Per germline, CDR1 SQVTM and CDR2 ANQGSEA. The CDR3 covers 13 residues. V trimming: 4 bases; J trimming: 7 bases; junction bases outside the gene matches: 10. The CDR3 region is CSVGGTTLREQYF. The CDR3 bases are TGCAGCGTTGGGGGGACTACCCTCAGGGAGCAGTACTTC.

Worth noting for this clonotype: A much larger clone differs by one base, so this may be a read error. This chain connects TRBV6-4 to TRBJ2-7; TRBD2 matches at 7 bases. After removal of 7 bases from V and 5 bases from J, the junction contained 17 bases not matched to a gene. Germline CDR1 is MRHNA and CDR2 is SNTAGT. The CDR3 contains 16 residues. In nucleotides, the CDR3 is TGTGCCAGCACCACTAGGGGAGGGGTAAGAATCGACGAGCAGTACTTC. Its translation: CASTTRGGVRIDEQYF.

This clonotype was seen ten or more times. The chain is built from TRBV20-1 and TRBJ2-5, with TRBD2 matching 11 bases. V gave up 4 bases and J gave up 1 base; unmatched junction bases: 14. The CDR3 extends over 18 amino acids. CDR1 DFQATT and CDR2 SNEGSKA come from the germline V gene (reference sequence). The CDR3, as DNA: TGCAGTGCTACCACCCCTATAGCGGGAGGGACTGGCCAAGAGACCCAGTACTTC. Its protein product is CSATTPIAGGTGQETQYF.

The chain employs TRBV2 and TRBJ1-6; D is undetermined. From germline, CDR1 is SNHLY and CDR2 FYNNEI. Trimming stripped 10 bases from V and 7 bases from J, with 14 bases between. The CDR3 has 13 amino acids. CDR3 in amino acids: CATQRLTNSPLHF. CDR3 DNA: TGTGCCACCCAACGGCTCACGAATTCACCCCTCCACTTT.

This clonotype was found many times. The rearrangement uses TRBV2 and TRBJ2-2, with 8 positions matching TRBD1. V lost 6 bases, J lost 1 base, and 4 bases stayed unmatched. The germline gives CDR1 SNHLY, CDR2 FYNNEI. The CDR3 totals 15 residues. In DNA, the CDR3 is TGTGCCAGCAGCAGAGGGACAGGGAACACCGGGGAGCTGTTTTTT. This translates into CASSRGTGNTGELFF.

This clonotype was seen many times. The J gene is TRBJ2-4, the V gene TRBV2; D gene unclear. The V end lost 3 bases, the J end lost 2 bases, and 8 bases lay between the germline ends. This CDR3 has 14 amino acids. CDR1 is SNHLY, CDR2 FYNNEI, per germline. The CDR3 bases are TGTGCCAGCAGTGACGGCGACCCCAAAAACATTCAGTACTTC. Translated, it gives CASSDGDPKNIQYF.

This clonotype has more than one count but fewer than ten. The V and J genes are TRBV4-1 and TRBJ2-5; a possible D gene is TRBD2 (5 bases). V lost 4 bases and J lost 5, with 11 bases in between. The CDR3 covers 13 residues. Germline values: CDR1 MGHRA, CDR2 YSYEKL. The CDR3 DNA reads TGCGCCAGCAGCCTTACGACGGGGGAGACCCAGTACTTC. This encodes CASSLTTGETQYF.

Written as DNA, the CDR3 is TGTGCCACTGGCGGGGGTGCCTTCGAGCAGTACTTC. Its protein product is CATGGGAFEQYF. V is TRBV27 and J is TRBJ2-7; 7 bases align to TRBD2. Germline loops: CDR1 MNHEY, CDR2 SMNVEV (reference sequence). With 10 bases clipped from V and 6 bases from J, the junction kept 9 bases outside the gene matches. The CDR3 totals 12 residues.

This chain links TRBV12-3 or TRBV12-4 with TRBJ2-7; 7 positions agree with TRBD1. The CDR3 length is 13 residues. V shed 7 bases, J shed 7 bases, and the junction held 10 bases outside the gene matches. CDR3: CASKYRQGREQYF. CDR3 coding DNA: TGTGCCAGCAAATACCGACAGGGCCGAGAGCAGTACTTC.

This clonotype was observed at least ten times. V is TRBV6-1 and J is TRBJ1-3; D is perhaps TRBD1 (6 bases). Germline CDR1 reads MNHNS; CDR2 reads SASEGT. V was trimmed by 7 bases and J by 3 bases, leaving 16 bases between them. There are 15 residues in the CDR3. In DNA, the CDR3 is TGTGCCAGCACCGGGGGCGCGAGTCGTGGAAACACCATATATTTT. It codes for CASTGGASRGNTIYF.

This clonotype was counted at least ten times. This CDR3 reads CASSYSPGRNTEAFF. The CDR3, as DNA: TGTGCCAGCAGTTACTCGCCGGGGCGGAACACTGAAGCTTTCTTT. The chain is built from TRBV6-5 and TRBJ1-1; D is perhaps TRBD1 (5 bases). The CDR3 spans 15 residues. Per germline, CDR1 MNHEY and CDR2 SVGAGI. V was shortened by 0 bases and J by 1 base, with 9 bases between the two germline ends.

This clonotype has only a few counts. The rearrangement links TRBV29-1 to TRBJ2-6; 12 nucleotides align to TRBD1. With 0 bases clipped from V and 0 bases from J, the junction kept 3 bases outside the gene matches. This CDR3 has 18 residues. Germline V lookup: CDR1 SQVTM, CDR2 ANQGSEA. As DNA, the CDR3 is TGCAGCGTTGAAGACGGGACAGGGGGCCCCTCTGGGGCCAACGTCCTGACTTTC. Protein sequence: CSVEDGTGGPSGANVLTF.

This clonotype was detected many times. The chain has TRBV20-1 and TRBJ2-7, with D tentatively TRBD2 (5 bases). The CDR3 runs 14 residues. With 2 bases removed from V and 4 bases from J, the gap between germline ends came to 15 bases. The germline V gene encodes CDR1 DFQATT and CDR2 SNEGSKA (reference sequence). CDR3 nucleotide sequence: TGCAGTGCTAGAAGTAGAGGGTTCCCTTACGAGCAGTACTTC. The encoded protein is CSARSRGFPYEQYF.

This clonotype was recorded at least ten times. The rearrangement uses TRBV5-1 and TRBJ2-7; 10 nucleotides line up with TRBD1. This CDR3 has 14 residues. J gave up 3 bases and V 2 bases, and 2 bases lay outside the gene matches. Germline CDR1 reads SGHRS; CDR2 reads YFSETQ. Here the CDR3 reads CASSFGTGDYEQYF. CDR3 coding DNA: TGCGCCAGCAGCTTCGGGACAGGGGACTACGAGCAGTACTTC.

The rearrangement links TRBV6-1 to TRBJ1-2; D might be TRBD1 (5 bases). V dropped 7 bases and J dropped 0 bases, with 21 bases sitting between them. CDR3 length: 17 residues. CDR1 and CDR2 from the germline V gene are MNHNS and SASEGT. The chain's CDR3 is CASTIGTEIVTNYGYTF. The CDR3 nucleotides read TGTGCCAGCACCATCGGGACGGAAATCGTTACTAACTATGGCTACACCTTC.

In DNA form, the CDR3 reads TGTGCCAGCAGTAGACAGCTCTCCTACGAGCAGTACTTC. It yields the protein CASSRQLSYEQYF. This chain uses TRBV28 with TRBJ2-7, with D tentatively TRBD1 (5 bases). The CDR3 spans 13 residues. Trimming cost V 5 bases and J 0 bases, with 8 bases left between them. Germline V gene data show CDR1 as MDHEN and CDR2 as SYDVKM.

This clonotype was recorded at least ten times. CDR3: CASSSSGLIPYEQYF. In DNA, the CDR3 is TGTGCCAGCAGTTCTAGCGGGCTTATACCCTACGAGCAGTACTTC. V gene TRBV28 combines with J gene TRBJ2-7, with 8 bases matching TRBD2. CDR1 MDHEN and CDR2 SYDVKM come from the germline V gene. J was trimmed by 2 bases and V by 4 bases; bases with no gene match: 7. This CDR3 region has 15 residues.

This clonotype has only one observation. The chain joins TRBV24-1 to TRBJ1-2, with D hard to call. The CDR3 totals 12 residues. Trimming shortened V by 3 bases and J by 9 bases, and 10 bases separated the two germline ends. Germline V gene data show CDR1 as KGHDR and CDR2 as SFDVKD. The CDR3 region has the DNA TGTGCCACCAGTGATAGTCACAACAGCTACACCTTC. Amino acids: CATSDSHNSYTF.

This clonotype turned up a few times. The J gene is TRBJ1-6, the V gene TRBV28; D call uncertain. The CDR3 runs 15 residues. Germline assignment: CDR1 MDHEN and CDR2 SYDVKM. Trimming removed 1 base at V and 9 bases at J, with 13 bases between. The CDR3 DNA is TGTGCCAGCAGTTTATCGCATGCAGGTAGTTCACCCCTCCACTTT. Encoded protein: CASSLSHAGSSPLHF.

This clonotype was found many times. The CDR3 protein is CASSLSTAYGYTF. The CDR3 DNA sequence: TGTGCCAGCAGTTTATCTACAGCCTATGGCTACACCTTC. V and J are TRBV28 and TRBJ1-2; D is ambiguous. V was clipped by 1 base and J by 4 bases, with 7 bases between them. The germline V gene encodes CDR1 MDHEN and CDR2 SYDVKM. The CDR3 sequence is 13 residues long.